Following are 18 T cell receptor beta chains from one sample sequenced in a study of blood T cell repertoires in COVID-19. Clones were sequenced by immunoSEQ multiplex PCR, and TCRdb holds only the in-frame ones, with some missing. The table has around 160,000 clones, around 86% seen once. Sequenced input: peripheral blood. These receptors originate from a man aged 55 to 70 with acute or convalescent COVID-19.

The chain links TRBV25-1 to TRBJ2-7; a possible D gene is TRBD2 (5 bases). V was cut by 2 bases and J by 6 bases, with 8 bases left in between. This CDR3 is 12 amino acids long. CDR1 MGHDK and CDR2 SYGVNS come from the germline V gene. The CDR3 bases are TGTGCCAGCAGTGAACCCCTAGCCGAGCAGTACTTC. Protein: CASSEPLAEQYF.

The chain links TRBV7-6 to TRBJ2-3; 11 bases line up with TRBD2. Trimming cost V 5 bases and J 5 bases; bases outside gene matches: 9. Germline-derived CDR1 and CDR2 are SGHVS and FNYEAQ. The CDR3 runs 16 residues. CDR3 DNA sequence: TGTGCCAGCAGCCCCCTGGGACTAGCGGCGGTAGATACGCAGTATTTT. It yields the protein CASSPLGLAAVDTQYF. The full variable domain, rest sourced from reference TRBV7-6 and TRBJ2-3, is GAGVSQSPRYKVTKRGQDVALRCDPISGHVSLYWYRQALGQGPEFLTYFNYEAQQDKSGLPNDRFSAERPEGSISTLTIQRTEQRDSAMYRCASSPLGLAAVDTQYFGPGTRLTVL.

CDR3: CASSEARPASEYF. For the CDR3, the DNA is TGTGCCAGCAGTGAAGCGCGCCCCGCATCGGAGTACTTC. The rearrangement joins TRBV6-1 to TRBJ2-7, with D unclear. The V end lost 0 bases, the J end lost 11 bases, and 14 bases lay between the germline ends. CDR1 is MNHNS, CDR2 SASEGT, per germline. This CDR3 spans 13 amino acids.

The rearrangement joins TRBV7-2 to TRBJ2-3, with TRBD2 matching 10 bases. This CDR3 region has 17 residues. Trimming took 5 bases from V and 3 from J; bases not matched to a gene: 11. Germline V gene sequence: CDR1 SGHTA, CDR2 FQGNSA. The CDR3 DNA follows: TGTGCCAGCAGCCCCCTCTTACTAGCGGGATGGACAGATACGCAGTATTTT. Translation: CASSPLLLAGWTDTQYF.

The chain links TRBV6-5 to TRBJ2-3; TRBD1 might be the D (6 bases). The CDR3 runs 14 residues. V lost 7 bases to trimming and J lost 5 bases, with 16 bases between them. Germline CDR1 and CDR2: MNHEY and SVGAGI. CDR3 residues: CASTREQGGDTQYF. CDR3 bases: TGTGCCAGCACCCGGGAACAGGGCGGAGATACGCAGTATTTT.

The chain has TRBV6-1 and TRBJ2-1; 10 nucleotides line up with TRBD2. CDR1 and CDR2 from the germline V gene are MNHNS and SASEGT. With V trimmed by 2 bases and J by 1 base, 2 bases remained unmatched. The CDR3 is made up of 16 amino acids. In nucleotides, the CDR3 is TGTGCCAGCAGTGAACGACTAGCGGGTTCCTACAATGAGCAGTTCTTC. Protein sequence: CASSERLAGSYNEQFF.

The gene calls are TRBV2 and TRBJ2-3; 11 bases match TRBD2. The CDR3 runs to 16 residues. The V gene end was trimmed by 6 bases and the J gene end by 2 bases; junction bases not matched to a gene: 7. In germline, CDR1 is SNHLY, CDR2 FYNNEI. CDR3 region: CASRPGTSGNTDTQYF. The CDR3 DNA follows: TGTGCCAGCAGACCCGGGACTAGCGGAAACACAGATACGCAGTATTTT.

This chain links TRBV7-9 with TRBJ2-7; 14 bases map to TRBD2. Trimming at V came to 0 bases and at J to 5 bases, leaving 9 bases not matched to a gene. This CDR3 has 18 amino acids. Germline V gene lookup returns CDR1 SEHNR and CDR2 FQNEAQ (reference sequence). The CDR3 protein is CASSLAPGLAGVQHEQYF. CDR3 in DNA: TGTGCCAGCAGCTTAGCCCCGGGACTAGCGGGAGTCCAACACGAGCAGTACTTC.

The chain couples TRBV19 to TRBJ1-2, with 7 bases that match TRBD1. The CDR3 extends over 15 amino acids. Germline loops: CDR1 LNHDA, CDR2 SQIVND (reference sequence). After removal of 6 bases from V and 2 bases from J, the junction contained 9 bases not matched to a gene. CDR3: CASRLPGQYNYGYTF. The DNA for the CDR3 is TGTGCCAGTAGACTTCCGGGACAGTACAACTATGGCTACACCTTC.

This clone was observed a handful of times. V gene TRBV18 combines with J gene TRBJ1-5, with 9 bases identical to TRBD1. With V trimmed by 1 base and J by 3 bases, 7 bases remained unmatched. Germline CDR1 is KGHSH and CDR2 is LQKENI. The CDR3 has 17 residues. The CDR3 reads CASSPQATGGFNQPQHF. DNA for the CDR3: TGTGCCAGCTCACCACAGGCGACAGGGGGTTTCAATCAGCCCCAGCATTTT.

The V gene is TRBV28, the J gene TRBJ2-2, with 8 bases that match TRBD1. Germline CDR1 and CDR2: MDHEN and SYDVKM. After removal of 5 bases from V and 3 bases from J, the junction contained 5 bases not matched to a gene. The CDR3 loop spans 15 amino acids. This CDR3 reads CASSRRTGYTGELFF. CDR3 in DNA: TGTGCCAGCAGTAGGAGGACAGGGTACACCGGGGAGCTGTTTTTT.

The gene calls are TRBV5-8 and TRBJ2-5; perhaps TRBD1 as D (6 bases). Germline loops: CDR1 SGHTS, CDR2 YDEGEE. The CDR3 is 15 amino acids. The V end lost 3 bases, the J end lost 3 bases, and 15 bases lay between the germline ends. The CDR3 coding sequence is TGTGCCAGCAGCTCTTTGAGGACAGTAAAAGAGACCCAGTACTTC. Translating gives CASSSLRTVKETQYF.

This clone was recorded once. The CDR3 is CASSLYTANTEAFF. In DNA, the CDR3 is TGTGCCAGCAGTTTATACACAGCGAACACTGAAGCTTTCTTT. V is TRBV28 and J is TRBJ1-1, with unresolved D. The V gene's germline CDR1 is MDHEN and CDR2 SYDVKM. The CDR3 is 14 residues long. Trimming cost V 1 base and J 1 base, with 7 bases left between them.

The rearrangement links TRBV28 to TRBJ2-7, with D possibly being TRBD1 (5 bases). The CDR3 length is 16 residues. V was clipped by 6 bases and J by 2 bases, with 20 bases between them. Looked up from germline, CDR1 is MDHEN and CDR2 is SYDVKM. CDR3 residues: CASSRPGAATTYEQYF. In nucleotides, the CDR3 is TGTGCCAGCAGCCGACCTGGGGCAGCCACTACCTACGAGCAGTACTTC.

This clone has just a few counts. The chain combines TRBV5-1 with TRBJ2-2; 8 nucleotides match TRBD1. V dropped 4 bases and J dropped 0; count of bases not matched to a gene: 5. This CDR3 comprises 16 residues. The germline CDR1 and CDR2 sequences are SGHRS and YFSETQ. The DNA of the CDR3 is TGCGCCAGCAGCCCCTGGACAGGGTCGAACACCGGGGAGCTGTTTTTT. This translates into CASSPWTGSNTGELFF.

This clone was found once. The genes are TRBV7-9 and TRBJ2-1; the D is unclear. Germline assignment: CDR1 SEHNR and CDR2 FQNEAQ (reference sequence). Trimming left V 2 bases short and J 5 bases short, with 13 bases between. This CDR3 comprises 15 residues. The CDR3 DNA follows: TGTGCCAGCAGCTTAACCCACCCAGCGAACAATGAGCAGTTCTTC. Its protein product is CASSLTHPANNEQFF.

The chain carries TRBV7-9 and TRBJ2-2; TRBD1 agrees at 10 bases. Unmatched junction bases numbered 3, after V lost 4 bases and J lost 7 bases. From germline, CDR1 is SEHNR and CDR2 FQNEAQ (reference sequence). The length of the CDR3 is 14 residues. CDR3 DNA sequence: TGTGCCAGCAGCTCGGACAGGGGGGACGGGGAGCTGTTTTTT. The encoded protein is CASSSDRGDGELFF.

V is TRBV5-1 and J is TRBJ2-2; no reliable D call. The length of the CDR3 is 13 residues. Germline V lookup: CDR1 SGHRS, CDR2 YFSETQ. Trimming cost V 4 bases and J 8 bases, with 12 bases left between them. CDR3 sequence: CASSPILRGELFF. For the CDR3, the DNA is TGCGCCAGCAGCCCTATCCTGCGTGGGGAGCTGTTTTTT.